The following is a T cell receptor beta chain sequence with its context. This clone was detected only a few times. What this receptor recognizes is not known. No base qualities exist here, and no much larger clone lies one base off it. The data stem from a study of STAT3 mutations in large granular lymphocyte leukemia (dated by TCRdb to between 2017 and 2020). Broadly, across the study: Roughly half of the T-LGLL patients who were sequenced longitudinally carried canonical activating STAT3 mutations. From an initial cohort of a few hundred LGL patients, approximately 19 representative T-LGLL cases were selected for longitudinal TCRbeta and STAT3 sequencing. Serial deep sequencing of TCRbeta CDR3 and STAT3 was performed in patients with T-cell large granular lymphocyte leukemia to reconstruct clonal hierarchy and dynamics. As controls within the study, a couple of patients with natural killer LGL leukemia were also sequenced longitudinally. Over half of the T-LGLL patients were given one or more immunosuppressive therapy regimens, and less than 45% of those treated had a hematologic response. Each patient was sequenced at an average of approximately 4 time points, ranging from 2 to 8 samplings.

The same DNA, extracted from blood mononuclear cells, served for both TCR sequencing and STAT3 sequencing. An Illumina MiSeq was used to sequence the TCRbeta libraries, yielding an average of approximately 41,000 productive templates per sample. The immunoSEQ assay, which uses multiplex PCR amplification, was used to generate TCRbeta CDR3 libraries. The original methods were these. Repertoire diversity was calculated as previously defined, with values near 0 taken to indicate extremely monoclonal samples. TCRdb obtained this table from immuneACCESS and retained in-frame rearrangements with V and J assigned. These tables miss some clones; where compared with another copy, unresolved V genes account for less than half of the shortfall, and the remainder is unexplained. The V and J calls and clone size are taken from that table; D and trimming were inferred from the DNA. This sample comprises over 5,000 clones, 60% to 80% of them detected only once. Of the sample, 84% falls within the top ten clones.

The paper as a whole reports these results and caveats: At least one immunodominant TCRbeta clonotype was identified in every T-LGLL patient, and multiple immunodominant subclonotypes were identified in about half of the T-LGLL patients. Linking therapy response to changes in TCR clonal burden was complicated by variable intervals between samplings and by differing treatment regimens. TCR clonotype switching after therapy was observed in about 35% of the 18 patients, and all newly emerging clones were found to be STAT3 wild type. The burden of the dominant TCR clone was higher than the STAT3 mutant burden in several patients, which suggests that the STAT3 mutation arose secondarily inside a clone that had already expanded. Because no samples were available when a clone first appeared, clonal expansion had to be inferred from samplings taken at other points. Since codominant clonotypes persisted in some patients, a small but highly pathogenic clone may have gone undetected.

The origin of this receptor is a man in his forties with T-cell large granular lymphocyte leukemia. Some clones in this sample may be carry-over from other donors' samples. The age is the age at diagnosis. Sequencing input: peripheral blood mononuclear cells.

The CDR3 region reads CASSLGPQSGRSYNEQFF. The nucleotide sequence is TGCGCCAGCAGCTTGGGACCTCAGAGCGGGCGCTCCTACAATGAGCAGTTCTTC. The V and J genes are TRBV5-1 and TRBJ2-1, and possibly TRBD2, on 6 matching bases. The V and J ends are trimmed by 0 bases and 0 bases, leaving 16 bases between them. From a lookup of the germline V gene, CDR1 and CDR2 are SGHRS and YFSETQ. The CDR3 runs 18 amino acids, cysteine and phenylalanine included. The sequence is cut down to CDR3 DNA, 54 bases in frame from base 1.